This TCR beta chain was sequenced for a study of blood T cell repertoires in COVID-19. This clone has only one observation. TCRdb's table, derived via immunoSEQ multiplex PCR, lists solely in-frame clones and lacks some. The sample holds 110,000 to 150,000 clones; 75% to 90% are singletons and the top ten take under 3%. Germline lookup yields CDR1 SGHAT and CDR2 FQDESV (reference sequence). The CDR3 spans 13 residues. The germline V and J ends were trimmed by 6 bases and 6 bases, with 11 bases remaining between them. Sequenced sample: peripheral blood. This clonotype was sampled from a man aged 55 to 69 with active or convalescent COVID-19. This rearrangement joins TRBV11-1 to TRBJ2-2; D is perhaps TRBD1 (6 bases). CDR3 DNA sequence: TGTGCCAGCAGACAGGGAAAGTCCGGGGAGCTGTTTTTT. Amino acids: CASRQGKSGELFF.